Shown below are 16 T cell receptor beta chains from a single sample sequenced in a study of cytomegalovirus exposure and HLA in healthy donors. A multiplex PCR was run with 60 Vbeta primers and 13 Jbeta primers. Profiling relied on immunoSEQ multiplex PCR, and the TCRdb table lists in-frame clones only, not all of them. This sample's table has about 170,000 clones. The specimen was PBMCs. These receptors originate from a woman younger than 30 in good health and CMV-seropositive.

This chain uses TRBV19 with TRBJ1-6, with unresolved D. Per germline, CDR1 LNHDA and CDR2 SQIVND (reference sequence). The V end was cut by 1 base, the J end by 7 bases, with 11 bases between. This CDR3 comprises 15 residues. CDR3 nucleotides: TGTGCCAGTAGTATAGGGGGAGGCTACAATTCACCCCTCCACTTT. This gives the protein CASSIGGGYNSPLHF.

On this clone itself: An end of the junction does not agree with germline; a read error may underlie this. J is TRBJ2-4 and V is TRBV7-7, with 7 positions matching TRBD1. Per the germline V gene, CDR1 is SSHAT and CDR2 is FNYEAQ (reference sequence). The CDR3 is 18 residues long. As DNA, the CDR3 is TGTGCTAGCAGCTTAGTCCGGGACAGCGAATTGGCCAAAAACATTCAGTACTTC. It codes for CASSLVRDSELAKNIQYF.

V and J are TRBV9 and TRBJ1-2; no clear D gene. Germline V gives CDR1 SGDLS, CDR2 YYNGEE. The length of the CDR3 is 12 residues. V was clipped by 0 bases and J by 7 bases, with 7 bases between them. The CDR3 region is CASSVVGGGYTF. CDR3 DNA: TGTGCCAGCAGCGTAGTTGGAGGTGGCTACACCTTC.

This rearrangement joins TRBV5-1 to TRBJ1-6; D gene ambiguous. The CDR3 is made up of 15 amino acids. V was pared by 0 bases and J by 4 bases, with 8 bases between. CDR1 SGHRS and CDR2 YFSETQ come from the germline V gene. DNA for the CDR3: TGCGCCAGCAGCTTGGATATCGCGTATAATTCACCCCTCCACTTT. It specifies CASSLDIAYNSPLHF.

The chain combines TRBV18 with TRBJ1-4; D is unresolved. This CDR3 has 14 amino acids. V was trimmed by 3 bases and J by 2 bases, leaving 7 bases between them. CDR1 is KGHSH and CDR2 is LQKENI in the germline V gene. The DNA of the CDR3 is TGTGCCAGCTCACCGACTTTTACTAATGAAAAACTGTTTTTT. This sequence encodes CASSPTFTNEKLFF. Full variable domain (outside the CDR3, taken from reference TRBV18 and TRBJ1-4): NAGVMQNPRHLVRRRGQEARLRCSPMKGHSHVYWYRQLPEEGLKFMVYLQKENIIDESGMPKERFSAEFPKEGPSILRIQQVVRGDSAAYFCASSPTFTNEKLFFGSGTQLSVL.

V gene TRBV18 combines with J gene TRBJ2-7; 10 positions match TRBD1. Losses at the gene ends were 4 bases for V and 3 bases for J; bases not matched to a gene: 3. In germline, CDR1 is KGHSH, CDR2 LQKENI. This CDR3 contains 14 residues. CDR3 protein: CASSRGQGGYEQYF. DNA of the CDR3: TGTGCCAGCTCACGTGGACAGGGGGGCTACGAGCAGTACTTC.

V is TRBV9 and J is TRBJ2-5; 8 nucleotides align to TRBD2. The CDR3 runs to 16 residues. Losses at the gene ends were 0 bases for V and 5 bases for J; bases not matched to a gene: 9. The germline gives CDR1 SGDLS, CDR2 YYNGEE. CDR3 loop: CASSVATRGGGETQYF. DNA of the CDR3: TGTGCCAGCAGCGTAGCTACCCGGGGGGGAGGGGAGACCCAGTACTTC.

The V and J genes are TRBV6-1 and TRBJ1-2; D is uncertain. The CDR3 covers 14 residues. V gave up 5 bases and J gave up 8 bases, with 18 bases separating them. CDR1 is MNHNS and CDR2 is SASEGT in the germline V gene. CDR3 protein: CASSLTEGRRGYTF. The CDR3, as DNA: TGTGCCAGCAGTTTAACGGAGGGAAGGCGAGGCTACACCTTC.

CDR3 nucleotides: TGTGCCAGCGCTCTACTAGGCGCTCAAGAGACCCAGTACTTC. Translating gives CASALLGAQETQYF. The rearrangement uses TRBV2 and TRBJ2-5, with a tentative D call TRBD2 (5 bases). Germline CDR1 reads SNHLY; CDR2 reads FYNNEI. The length of the CDR3 is 14 residues. Deletions cut 8 bases from V and 2 bases from J, with 15 bases between.

The chain carries TRBV6-6 and TRBJ2-7; D is ambiguous. The ends were cut back, 6 bases at V and 1 base at J, with 10 bases in the middle. The CDR3 length is 13 residues. In germline, CDR1 is MNHNY, CDR2 SVGAGI (reference sequence). CDR3 sequence: CASSRALSYEQYF. CDR3 nucleotides: TGTGCCAGCAGCCGAGCCCTTTCCTACGAGCAGTACTTC.

The V and J genes are TRBV7-9 and TRBJ2-5; D is possibly TRBD2 (6 bases). Germline CDR1 is SEHNR and CDR2 is FQNEAQ (reference sequence). The CDR3 length is 15 residues. V was cut by 2 bases and J by 5 bases, with 15 bases left in between. CDR3 nucleotide sequence: TGTGCCAGCAGCTTAACCCAGGGTGGAGGGGAGACCCAGTACTTC. Translating gives CASSLTQGGGETQYF.

The gene calls are TRBV7-6 and TRBJ2-1, with 10 bases identical to TRBD2. The V gene's germline CDR1 is SGHVS and CDR2 FNYEAQ. J lost 8 bases, V lost 6 bases, and 10 bases had no gene match. The CDR3 has 15 amino acids. The CDR3 protein is CASRIAQREGYEQFF. The CDR3 DNA is TGTGCCAGCAGAATCGCCCAGCGGGAGGGCTATGAGCAGTTCTTC.

In DNA, the CDR3 is TGTGCCAGCAGCTTTACAGGGGTAAATTCACCCCTCCACTTT. This encodes CASSFTGVNSPLHF. This chain links TRBV7-2 with TRBJ1-6; 7 bases agree with TRBD1. V was pared by 3 bases and J by 7 bases, with 3 bases of the junction left unmatched. The CDR3 runs to 14 residues. CDR1 is SGHTA and CDR2 is FQGNSA in the germline V gene.

The chain uses TRBV19 and TRBJ1-5; no clear D gene. The CDR3 runs 15 residues. V was shortened by 4 bases and J by 0 bases, with 10 bases between the two germline ends. The germline V gene encodes CDR1 LNHDA and CDR2 SQIVND (reference sequence). The CDR3, as DNA: TGTGCCAGTAGTACGGCAGCGACTAGCAATCAGCCCCAGCATTTT. Translation gives CASSTAATSNQPQHF.

J is TRBJ1-5 and V is TRBV30; D not resolved. CDR3 size: 14 residues. Trimming shortened V by 2 bases and J by 4 bases, and 12 bases separated the two germline ends. Germline-derived CDR1 and CDR2 are GTSNPN and SVGIG (reference sequence). The CDR3 loop is CAWSTAGGNQPQHF. In nucleotides, the CDR3 is TGTGCCTGGAGTACGGCAGGAGGTAATCAGCCCCAGCATTTT. The full variable domain, completed using reference TRBV30 and TRBJ1-5, is SQTIHQWPATLVQPVGSPLSLECTVEGTSNPNLYWYRQAAGRGLQLLFYSVGIGQISSEVPQNLSASRPQDRQFILSSKKLLLSDSGFYLCAWSTAGGNQPQHFGDGTRLSIL.

CDR3 in amino acids: CAWSVLLGLAGSTDTQYF. The CDR3 bases are TGTGCCTGGAGTGTACTCCTCGGACTAGCGGGGAGCACAGATACGCAGTATTTT. The rearrangement joins TRBV30 to TRBJ2-3, with 12 positions matching TRBD2. The CDR3 runs to 18 residues. Germline V gives CDR1 GTSNPN, CDR2 SVGIG (reference sequence). Trimming took 0 bases from V and 0 from J; bases not matched to a gene: 7.